These 24 T cell receptor beta chains share one sample of origin, sequenced in a study of cytomegalovirus exposure and HLA in healthy donors. Use of 60 Vbeta and 13 Jbeta primers characterized the PCR. The protocol was immunoSEQ multiplex PCR, while the TCRdb copy is restricted to in-frame clones and leaves out a portion. There are 250,000 to 300,000 clones in the sample; around nine tenths occur only once, and 1.5% to 2% lies in the top ten. The sequenced sample was PBMCs. The receptors come from a girl under 10 years old in good health and CMV-seronegative.

The rearrangement uses TRBV6-1 and TRBJ2-3; TRBD1 aligns across 12 bases. Germline V gene lookup returns CDR1 MNHNS and CDR2 SASEGT. The CDR3 contains 17 residues. J was trimmed by 1 base and V by 4 bases; bases with no gene match: 6. CDR3 protein: CASSVGTGGLRTDTQYF. CDR3 in DNA: TGTGCCAGCAGTGTAGGGACAGGGGGCCTTCGCACAGATACGCAGTATTTT.

Notes on this clone: Distinct nucleotide sequences in the sample also encode this CDR3. The V and J genes are TRBV18 and TRBJ1-1; D unclear. CDR1 is KGHSH, CDR2 LQKENI, per germline. The CDR3 runs to 13 residues. Trimming pared 3 bases from V and 7 bases from J, leaving 12 bases between. The CDR3 sequence: CASSPGEAGEAFF. In DNA form, the CDR3 reads TGTGCCAGCTCACCCGGGGAAGCTGGTGAAGCTTTCTTT.

The chain uses TRBV29-1 and TRBJ2-5; the D gene is possibly TRBD1 (5 bases). Gene TRBJ2-7 matches the end of the DNA better, so the J call may be wrong. Per the germline V gene, CDR1 is SQVTM and CDR2 is ANQGSEA. There are 13 residues in the CDR3. CDR3 bases: TGCAGCGTTGAAACACCGGACATGGACGAGCAGTACTTC. Its translation is CSVETPDMDEQYF.

The chain recombines TRBV4-1 with TRBJ1-4, with D perhaps TRBD1 (5 bases). The CDR3 is 15 amino acids. V was clipped by 4 bases and J by 5 bases, with 14 bases between them. In germline, CDR1 is MGHRA, CDR2 YSYEKL. The CDR3 coding sequence is TGCGCCAGCAGCCCAACGACAGTACCCAATGAAAAACTGTTTTTT. Translated, it gives CASSPTTVPNEKLFF.

The genes are TRBV5-3 and TRBJ1-1, with 8 positions matching TRBD1. TRBV5-3 is an ORF, and what it does is uncertain. This CDR3 has 16 amino acids. The V and J ends lost 0 bases and 7 bases, in that order; junction bases with no gene match: 11. This chain's CDR3 is CARSLAPGGEFDEAFF. CDR3 bases: TGTGCCAGAAGCTTGGCTCCAGGGGGCGAGTTTGATGAAGCTTTCTTT.

The CDR3 DNA reads TGTGCCACCAGCAGAGAACGGGATTCACCCCTCCACTTT. This gives the protein CATSRERDSPLHF. The chain joins TRBV15 to TRBJ1-6, with D hard to call. The CDR3 spans 13 residues. Germline-derived CDR1 and CDR2 are LNHNV and YYDKDF (reference sequence). V dropped 0 bases and J dropped 8 bases, with 5 bases sitting between them.

The DNA for the CDR3 is TGTGCCAGCAGTCCCCGACAGGGGCGATGGGATGGCTACACCTTC. Translation gives CASSPRQGRWDGYTF. The chain couples TRBV27 to TRBJ1-2, with TRBD1 identical over 8 bases. This CDR3 is 15 amino acids long. Germline CDR1 is MNHEY and CDR2 is SMNVEV (reference sequence). J was trimmed by 6 bases and V by 5 bases; bases with no gene match: 11.

The V gene is TRBV18, the J gene TRBJ2-5; 11 nucleotides agree with TRBD2. Losses at the gene ends were 6 bases for V and 9 bases for J; bases not matched to a gene: 12. CDR1 is KGHSH and CDR2 is LQKENI in the germline V gene. There are 15 residues in the CDR3. Written as DNA, the CDR3 is TGTGCCAGCTCGGCTCCGGGACTAGCGGTATCGGCCCAGTACTTC. It codes for CASSAPGLAVSAQYF. Full variable domain (missing parts from reference TRBV18 and TRBJ2-5): NAGVMQNPRHLVRRRGQEARLRCSPMKGHSHVYWYRQLPEEGLKFMVYLQKENIIDESGMPKERFSAEFPKEGPSILRIQQVVRGDSAAYFCASSAPGLAVSAQYFGPGTRLLVL.

This chain joins TRBV11-2 and TRBJ2-7; 8 positions agree with TRBD2. The germline gives CDR1 SGHAT, CDR2 FQNNGV. The CDR3 has 14 residues. The V segment lost 4 bases and the J segment 3 bases; nucleotides outside the gene matches: 5. The chain's CDR3 is CASSSGGLGYEQYF. CDR3 coding DNA: TGTGCCAGCAGCTCGGGGGGACTAGGCTACGAGCAGTACTTC. Looking up the rest from reference TRBV11-2 and TRBJ2-7 gives the full variable domain: EAGVAQSPRYKIIEKRQSVAFWCNPISGHATLYWYQQILGQGPKLLIQFQNNGVVDDSQLPKDRFSAERLKGVDSTLKIQPAKLEDSAVYLCASSSGGLGYEQYFGPGTRLTVT.

The chain has TRBV6-5 and TRBJ2-2; D is perhaps TRBD1 (6 bases). The ends were cut back, 6 bases at V and 6 bases at J, with 8 bases in the middle. In germline, CDR1 is MNHEY, CDR2 SVGAGI. This CDR3 contains 12 residues. The CDR3 sequence is CASSTGPGELFF. The CDR3 region has the DNA TGTGCCAGCAGCACAGGGCCCGGGGAGCTGTTTTTT.

The table lists this clone with a count of one. The rearrangement links TRBV7-9 to TRBJ2-5; D remains unclear. The CDR3 is 14 amino acids. Germline V gene sequence: CDR1 SEHNR, CDR2 FQNEAQ (reference sequence). V was trimmed by 0 bases and J by 2 bases, leaving 7 bases between them. In DNA form, the CDR3 reads TGTGCCAGCAGCTTAGCGGAGATACAAGAGACCCAGTACTTC. Translating gives CASSLAEIQETQYF.

The chain links TRBV9 to TRBJ2-7, with 8 positions matching TRBD1. Germline CDR1 reads SGDLS; CDR2 reads YYNGEE. The J segment lost 1 base and the V segment lost 3 bases, leaving 3 bases of the junction unmatched. The CDR3 covers 14 residues. The CDR3 coding sequence is TGTGCCAGCAGCGCCCGGACAGGGTCCTACGAGCAGTACTTC. Its translation: CASSARTGSYEQYF. Combining the CDR3 with reference TRBV9 and TRBJ2-7 gives the whole variable domain DSGVTQTPKHLITATGQRVTLRCSPRSGDLSVYWYQQSLDQGLQFLIQYYNGEERAKGNILERFSAQQFPDLHSELNLSSLELGDSALYFCASSARTGSYEQYFGPGTRLTVT.

The V and J genes are TRBV30 and TRBJ1-2; TRBD1 might be the D (6 bases). This CDR3 has 15 residues. The germline CDR1 and CDR2 sequences are GTSNPN and SVGIG (reference sequence). V was clipped by 2 bases and J by 2 bases, with 15 bases between them. The CDR3 DNA is TGTGCCTGGAGTCACGGACAGAGGCCAAACTATGGCTACACCTTC. It specifies CAWSHGQRPNYGYTF.

The chain joins TRBV27 to TRBJ2-1, with 9 bases fitting TRBD1. V was clipped by 2 bases and J by 6 bases; unmatched bases: 8. The CDR3 is 16 amino acids. The germline V gene encodes CDR1 MNHEY and CDR2 SMNVEV (reference sequence). The CDR3 nucleotides read TGTGCCAGCAGTTTAATAGGACAGGGGTTGGTCAATGAGCAGTTCTTC. Its protein product is CASSLIGQGLVNEQFF.

This clone was counted a single time. The chain is built from TRBV12-2 and TRBJ2-2; the table assigns TRBD2, which was not confirmed against the DNA. TRBV12-2 is a recognized pseudogene. CDR3 length: 14 residues. The CDR3 DNA follows: TGTGCAAGTCGCTTAGGGTCCGGGACCGGGGAGCTGTTTTTT. Translation gives CASRLGSGTGELFF.

The V gene is TRBV15, the J gene TRBJ1-1; 7 nucleotides align to TRBD1. J lost 2 bases, V lost 8 bases, and 5 bases had no gene match. The length of the CDR3 is 13 residues. Germline CDR1 LNHNV, CDR2 YYDKDF (reference sequence). Here the CDR3 reads CATQRDSNTEAFF. For the CDR3, the DNA is TGTGCCACCCAAAGGGACAGCAACACTGAAGCTTTCTTT.

The chain joins TRBV5-6 to TRBJ1-1, with 7 bases that match TRBD1. The V gene's germline CDR1 is SGHDT and CDR2 YYEEEE. This CDR3 contains 15 residues. V dropped 0 bases and J dropped 2; count of bases not matched to a gene: 4. CDR3 region: CASSLEGDRNTEAFF. CDR3 DNA: TGTGCCAGCAGCTTGGAGGGGGACAGAAACACTGAAGCTTTCTTT.

Regarding this clone: One end of the junction fails to match germline, which may point to a read error. The rearrangement uses TRBV7-7 and TRBJ2-2; no firm D call. The CDR3 has 14 residues. CDR1 SSHAT and CDR2 FNYEAQ come from the germline V gene (reference sequence). The CDR3: CASSLSSNTGELFF. The CDR3, as DNA: TGTGCTAGCAGCCTGAGCTCGAACACCGGGGAGCTGTTTTTT.

This clone was counted a single time. V is TRBV25-1 and J is TRBJ2-1, with TRBD2 matching 7 bases. CDR1 is MGHDK, CDR2 SYGVNS, per germline. The CDR3 length is 15 residues. Losses at the gene ends were 4 bases for V and 0 bases for J; bases not matched to a gene: 3. The CDR3 loop reads CASSVGGSSYNEQFF. Written as DNA, the CDR3 is TGTGCCAGCAGTGTCGGGGGGAGCTCCTACAATGAGCAGTTCTTC.

The sample holds one count of this clone. The gene calls are TRBV30 and TRBJ2-1; 8 bases match TRBD2. This CDR3 is built from 15 residues. The V gene's germline CDR1 is GTSNPN and CDR2 SVGIG (reference sequence). The V segment lost 0 bases and the J segment 7 bases; nucleotides outside the gene matches: 8. The CDR3 is CAWSVTGGPWNEQFF. The CDR3 DNA follows: TGTGCCTGGAGTGTAACGGGGGGGCCGTGGAATGAGCAGTTCTTC.

The V gene is TRBV18, the J gene TRBJ1-6; D uncertain. The CDR3 extends over 15 amino acids. V was shortened by 3 bases and J by 1 base, with 7 bases between the two germline ends. Germline-derived CDR1 and CDR2 are KGHSH and LQKENI. CDR3 nucleotides: TGTGCCAGCTCACCCCAACGGTCCTATAATTCACCCCTCCACTTT. Protein product: CASSPQRSYNSPLHF.

CDR3 bases: TGTGCCAGTAGTATTCAAAATACAAAAGCTTTCTTT. Translation: CASSIQNTKAFF. This chain links TRBV19 with TRBJ1-1; D call uncertain. Germline CDR1 reads LNHDA; CDR2 reads SQIVND (reference sequence). The V and J ends lost 3 bases and 9 bases respectively, with 11 bases between them. This CDR3 spans 12 amino acids.

This rearrangement joins TRBV27 to TRBJ2-7; no firm D call. Trimming took 5 bases from V and 7 from J, leaving 18 bases between them. In germline, CDR1 is MNHEY, CDR2 SMNVEV (reference sequence). The CDR3 has 14 residues. Here the CDR3 DNA reads TGTGCCAGCAGTCCCGGTCGCCAAAGATGGGAGCAGTACTTC. The encoded protein is CASSPGRQRWEQYF.

DNA of the CDR3: TGTGCCAGCAGCTCGTCGGACAGCTACTATAACAAAAACATTCAGTACTTC. This sequence encodes CASSSSDSYYNKNIQYF. The rearrangement joins TRBV5-4 to TRBJ2-4; tentative D call: TRBD1 (6 bases). Trimming removed 3 bases at V and 3 bases at J, with 19 bases between. The CDR3 length is 17 residues. Germline CDR1 reads SGHNT; CDR2 reads YYREEE (reference sequence). The full variable domain, its missing parts supplied by reference TRBV5-4 and TRBJ2-4, is ETGVTQSPTHLIKTRGQQVTLRCSSQSGHNTVSWYQQALGQGPQFIFQYYREEENGRGNFPPRFSGLQFPNYSSELNVNALELDDSALYLCASSSSDSYYNKNIQYFGAGTRLSVL.